A single sample is the source of the 13 T cell receptor beta chains below, sequenced in a study of blood T cells in healthy people across ages. Using a J-beta primer mix together with a sample-barcoded 5' primer, a second PCR was run for about 6 to 12 cycles. MiXCR, run by TCRdb on the 5' RACE reads, gives a single entry per CDR3 protein. This sample yields hundreds of thousands of distinct CDR3 sequences, of which more than 45% are seen a single time; about 13% belongs to the top ten. The sample was blood. These receptors were collected from a woman older than 75 in good health.

The chain employs TRBV5-1 and TRBJ1-1; no definite D call. Germline V gene lookup returns CDR1 SGHRS and CDR2 YFSETQ. Trimming pared 4 bases from V and 1 base from J, leaving 5 bases between. The length of the CDR3 is 12 residues. The CDR3 spells CASSQQNTEAFF. As DNA, the CDR3 is TGCGCCAGCAGCCAACAGAACACTGAAGCTTTCTTT.

The table lists this clonotype with many counts. J is TRBJ2-5 and V is TRBV7-2, with TRBD1 identical over 7 bases. The V gene end was trimmed by 2 bases and the J gene end by 5 bases; junction bases not matched to a gene: 11. Germline CDR1 is SGHTA and CDR2 is FQGNSA. This CDR3 comprises 16 residues. The CDR3 DNA reads TGTGCCAGCAGCTTACACGGGACACAGGGGTTTGAGACCCAGTACTTC. Translated: CASSLHGTQGFETQYF.

This clonotype was counted at least ten times. The CDR3 is CSARVGDTQYF. CDR3 in DNA: TGCAGTGCTAGAGTTGGAGATACGCAGTATTTT. V is TRBV20-1 and J is TRBJ2-3, with unresolved D. The V gene lost 1 base and the J gene lost 5 bases, with 4 bases spanning the gap. CDR1 is DFQATT and CDR2 is SNEGSKA in the germline V gene (reference sequence). The CDR3 spans 11 residues.

This sequence joins TRBV6-6 and TRBJ1-5, with a tentative D call TRBD1 (6 bases). V gave up 8 bases and J gave up 2 bases, with 16 bases separating them. There are 15 residues in the CDR3. CDR1 is MNHNY, CDR2 SVGAGI, per germline (reference sequence). The CDR3 DNA is TGTGCCAGCGGTCCTGCGGGGGCGGGCAATCAGCCCCAGCATTTT. Protein sequence: CASGPAGAGNQPQHF.

The table lists this clonotype with many counts. The rearrangement uses TRBV3-1 and TRBJ1-2; 11 nucleotides agree with TRBD1. CDR1 LGHDT and CDR2 YNNKEL come from the germline V gene (reference sequence). This CDR3 spans 18 amino acids. Trimming removed 6 bases from V and 0 bases from J; junction bases left unmatched: 12. The CDR3 here is CASRDRGPLFYANYGYTF. In nucleotides, the CDR3 is TGTGCCAGCAGGGACAGGGGGCCCCTCTTCTATGCTAACTATGGCTACACCTTC. Supplemented by reference TRBV3-1 and TRBJ1-2, the full variable domain reads DTAVSQTPKYLVTQMGNDKSIKCEQNLGHDTMYWYKQDSKKFLKIMFSYNNKELIINETVPNRFSPKSPDKAHLNLHINSLELGDSAVYFCASRDRGPLFYANYGYTFGSGTRLTVV.

The rearrangement joins TRBV30 to TRBJ1-5; no clear D gene. The CDR3 length is 13 residues. V was pared by 4 bases and J by 7 bases, with 14 bases between. From germline, CDR1 is GTSNPN and CDR2 SVGIG (reference sequence). DNA of the CDR3: TGTGCCTGGACCACAAGCCCAGGACAGCCCCAGCATTTT. This gives the protein CAWTTSPGQPQHF.

In its sample, this clonotype was seen many times. The chain employs TRBV12-3 or TRBV12-4 and TRBJ2-1; 7 bases map to TRBD1. This CDR3 contains 15 residues. The V gene end was trimmed by 3 bases and the J gene end by 6 bases; junction bases not matched to a gene: 8. This chain's CDR3 is CASSFKGDSVNEQFF. CDR3 DNA: TGTGCCAGCAGTTTCAAAGGGGACAGCGTCAATGAGCAGTTCTTC.

About this clonotype: Just one base apart from a much larger clone, this may be a read error. This chain joins TRBV18 and TRBJ2-7; 8 nucleotides line up with TRBD2. From germline, CDR1 is KGHSH and CDR2 LQKENI. The CDR3 is 15 amino acids. CDR3 sequence (DNA): TGTGCCCGCTCAACAAGCGGGAGAGGGTCCTACGAGCAGTACTTC. Its translation: CARSTSGRGSYEQYF.

With regard to this clonotype: A much larger clone differs by one base, so this may be a read error. The chain employs TRBV5-1 and TRBJ2-1, with 13 bases that match TRBD2. The CDR3 runs 16 residues. From germline, CDR1 is SGHRS and CDR2 YFSETQ. J lost 13 bases, V lost 4 bases, and 14 bases had no gene match. The chain's CDR3 is CASSRTGLAGVETQFF. The CDR3 DNA sequence: TGCGCCAGCAGCCGGACCGGACTAGCGGGAGTCGAGACCCAGTTCTTC.

This clonotype has just one count. The chain combines TRBV20-1 with TRBJ1-2; unclear D gene. The CDR3 extends over 11 amino acids. Trimming took 0 bases from V and 4 from J, leaving 3 bases between them. The germline gives CDR1 DFQATT, CDR2 SNEGSKA (reference sequence). The CDR3 nucleotides are TGCAGTGCTAGAGAGGCCTATGGCTACACCTTC. Encoded protein: CSAREAYGYTF.

This chain joins TRBV7-2 and TRBJ1-5, with unresolved D. Looked up from germline, CDR1 is SGHTA and CDR2 is FQGNSA. This CDR3 region has 14 residues. Trimming shortened V by 2 bases and J by 2 bases, and 7 bases separated the two germline ends. The DNA of the CDR3 is TGTGCCAGCAGCTTAAAAGTCGGCAATCAGCCCCAGCATTTT. It yields the protein CASSLKVGNQPQHF.

V is TRBV24-1 and J is TRBJ2-5; D may be TRBD1 (5 bases). Trimming took off 5 bases at V and 0 bases at J, with 9 bases between the two ends. CDR3 length: 14 residues. The V gene's germline CDR1 is KGHDR and CDR2 SFDVKD. The CDR3 reads CATSAPGYQETQYF. In DNA, the CDR3 is TGTGCCACCAGTGCCCCAGGGTACCAAGAGACCCAGTACTTC.

This clonotype was observed a few times. The rearrangement links TRBV3-1 to TRBJ2-5; 7 bases map to TRBD1. Germline trimming cut 10 bases from V and 4 bases from J; bases unmatched to any gene: 6. The CDR3 runs 12 residues. CDR1 LGHDT and CDR2 YNNKEL come from the germline V gene (reference sequence). As DNA, the CDR3 is TGTGCCACCGAGGGGGCTCGAGAGACCCAGTACTTC. It specifies CATEGARETQYF.